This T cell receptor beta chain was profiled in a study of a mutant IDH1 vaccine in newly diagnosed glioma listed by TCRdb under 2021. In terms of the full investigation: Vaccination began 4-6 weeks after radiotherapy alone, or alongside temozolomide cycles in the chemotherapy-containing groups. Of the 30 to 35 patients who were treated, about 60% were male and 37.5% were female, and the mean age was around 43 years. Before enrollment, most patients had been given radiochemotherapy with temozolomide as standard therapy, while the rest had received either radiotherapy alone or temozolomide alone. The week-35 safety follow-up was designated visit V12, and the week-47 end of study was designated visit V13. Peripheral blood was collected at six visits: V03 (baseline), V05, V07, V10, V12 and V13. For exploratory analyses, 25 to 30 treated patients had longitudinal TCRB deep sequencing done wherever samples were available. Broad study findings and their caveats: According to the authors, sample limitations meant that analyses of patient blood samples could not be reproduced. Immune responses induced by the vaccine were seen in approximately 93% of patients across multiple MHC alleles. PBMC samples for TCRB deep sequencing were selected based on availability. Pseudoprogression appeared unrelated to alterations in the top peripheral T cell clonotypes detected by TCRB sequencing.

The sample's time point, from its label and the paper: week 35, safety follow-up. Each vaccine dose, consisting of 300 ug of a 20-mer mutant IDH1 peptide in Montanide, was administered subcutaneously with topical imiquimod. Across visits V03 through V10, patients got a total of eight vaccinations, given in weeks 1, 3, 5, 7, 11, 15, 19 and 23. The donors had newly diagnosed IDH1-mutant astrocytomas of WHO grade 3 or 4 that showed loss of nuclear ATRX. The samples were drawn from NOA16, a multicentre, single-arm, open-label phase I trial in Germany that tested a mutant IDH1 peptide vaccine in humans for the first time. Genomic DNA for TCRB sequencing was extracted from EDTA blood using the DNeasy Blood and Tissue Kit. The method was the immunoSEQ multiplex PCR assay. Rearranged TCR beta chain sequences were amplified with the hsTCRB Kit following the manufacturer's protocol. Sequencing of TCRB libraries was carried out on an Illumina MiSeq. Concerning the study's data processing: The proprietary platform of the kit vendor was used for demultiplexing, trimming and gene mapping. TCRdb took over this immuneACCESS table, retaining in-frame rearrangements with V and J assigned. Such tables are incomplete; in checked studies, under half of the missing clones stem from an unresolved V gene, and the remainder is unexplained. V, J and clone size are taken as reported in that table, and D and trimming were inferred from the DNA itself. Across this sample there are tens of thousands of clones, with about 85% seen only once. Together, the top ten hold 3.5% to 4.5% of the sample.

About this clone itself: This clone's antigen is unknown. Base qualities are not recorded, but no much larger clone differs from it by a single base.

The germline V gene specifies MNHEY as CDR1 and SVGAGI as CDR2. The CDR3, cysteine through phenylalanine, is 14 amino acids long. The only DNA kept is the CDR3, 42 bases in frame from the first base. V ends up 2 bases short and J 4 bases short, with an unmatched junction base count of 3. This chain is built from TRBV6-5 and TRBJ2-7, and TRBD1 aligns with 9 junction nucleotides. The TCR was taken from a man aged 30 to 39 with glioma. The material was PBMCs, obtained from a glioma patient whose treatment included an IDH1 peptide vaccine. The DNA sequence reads TGTGCCAGCAGTTACCGGACAGGGGTGTACGAGCAGTACTTC. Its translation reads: CASSYRTGVYEQYF.